The 19 T cell receptor beta chains reported below all come from one sample, sequenced in a study of blood T cell repertoires in COVID-19. Data came from immunoSEQ multiplex PCR; TCRdb stores just in-frame clones and leaves some out. The sample lists approximately 320,000 clones, about 90% seen once, with around 10% in the top ten. The specimen sequenced was peripheral blood. These receptors originate from a woman aged 30 to 39 with COVID-19, enrolled during active disease.

The J gene is TRBJ2-5, the V gene TRBV3-1 (or the pseudogene TRBV3-2); D uncertain. CDR3 size: 15 residues. Germline CDR1 reads LGHDT; CDR2 reads YNNKEL (reference sequence). V lost 1 base to trimming and J lost 2 bases, with 11 bases between them. The CDR3 DNA reads as TGTGCCAGCAGCCAAGGTATAACAGCTCAAGAGACCCAGTACTTC. This encodes CASSQGITAQETQYF.

This sequence joins TRBV12-2 and TRBJ1-2; the table's D call, TRBD1, has no DNA check behind it. TRBV12-2 is an annotated pseudogene. The CDR3 totals 15 residues. The CDR3 DNA follows: TGTGCAAGTTCTCGAACTCGGGACAGTCGGGGTGGCTACACCTTC. Translation: CASSRTRDSRGGYTF.

In its sample, this clone was seen a few times. J is TRBJ2-7 and V is TRBV6-5; 7 bases map to TRBD2. The junction had 8 bases not matched to a gene; V was cut back by 4 bases and J by 5 bases. Germline loops: CDR1 MNHEY, CDR2 SVGAGI. The CDR3 has 14 residues. The CDR3 nucleotides read TGTGCCAGCAGTTCTAATCTGGGGGGGAACGAGCAGTACTTC. It encodes CASSSNLGGNEQYF.

This chain links TRBV2 with TRBJ1-5, with D possibly matching TRBD1 (5 bases). Germline CDR1 reads SNHLY; CDR2 reads FYNNEI. Deletions cut 2 bases from V and 2 bases from J, with 10 bases between. The CDR3 consists of 15 residues. The CDR3 here is CASSELGRGNQPQHF. CDR3 bases: TGTGCCAGCAGTGAATTGGGCAGGGGCAATCAGCCCCAGCATTTT.

On this clone: Other DNA sequences of this sample code for an identical CDR3. DNA for the CDR3: TGCGCCAGCAGTTTAGCACAAGCCGAGAGAGCAGATACGCAGTATTTT. This codes for CASSLAQAERADTQYF. The J gene is TRBJ2-3, the V gene TRBV10-2; no clear D gene. The ends were cut back, 5 bases at V and 4 bases at J, with 19 bases in the middle. Germline CDR1 reads WSHSY; CDR2 reads SAAADI. The CDR3 spans 16 residues.

The J gene is TRBJ1-5, the V gene TRBV6-6, with 9 bases aligning to TRBD1. The germline V gene encodes CDR1 MNHNY and CDR2 SVGAGI (reference sequence). V gave up 5 bases and J gave up 0 bases; unmatched junction bases: 14. CDR3 length: 19 amino acids. The CDR3 sequence: CASSPLSSTGGYSNQPQHF. The CDR3 region has the DNA TGTGCCAGCAGTCCCCTTTCTTCGACAGGGGGATATAGCAATCAGCCCCAGCATTTT.

The chain joins TRBV19 to TRBJ2-1; 8 bases line up with TRBD2. With V trimmed by 7 bases and J by 4 bases, 3 bases remained unmatched. Germline CDR1 and CDR2: LNHDA and SQIVND (reference sequence). The CDR3 has 13 amino acids. CDR3 sequence (DNA): TGTGCCAGTAACGGGGGGGTTTACAATGAGCAGTTCTTC. This sequence encodes CASNGGVYNEQFF.

The chain has TRBV18 and TRBJ1-2; no reliable D call. V was pared by 0 bases and J by 6 bases, with 8 bases between. CDR1 is KGHSH, CDR2 LQKENI, per germline. The CDR3 loop spans 13 amino acids. The CDR3 DNA is TGTGCCAGCTCACCACCGAGGATGGATGGCTACACCTTC. Translated: CASSPPRMDGYTF.

This chain connects TRBV28 to TRBJ1-2, with D uncertain. Trimming cost V 10 bases and J 0 bases, with 3 bases left between them. The germline gives CDR1 MDHEN, CDR2 SYDVKM. CDR3 length: 10 residues. DNA of the CDR3: TGTGCCACAGCTAACTATGGCTACACCTTC. Its protein product is CATANYGYTF.

The chain employs TRBV27 and TRBJ2-5, with TRBD2 matching 7 bases. V lost 7 bases to trimming and J lost 5 bases; unmatched junction nucleotides: 16. This CDR3 contains 16 residues. The V gene's germline CDR1 is MNHEY and CDR2 SMNVEV (reference sequence). The CDR3 DNA is TGTGCCAGCACCCTGGGGGAGGGTTTTCCGTCCGAGACCCAGTACTTC. It codes for CASTLGEGFPSETQYF.

The CDR3 DNA sequence: TGCGCCAGCAGTCCATTTGGGCAGGGGGGCACTGAAGCTTTCTTT. Translating it yields CASSPFGQGGTEAFF. V usage is TRBV4-1 and J usage is TRBJ1-1, with 7 bases aligning to TRBD1. Germline trimming cut 6 bases from V and 4 bases from J; bases unmatched to any gene: 11. CDR3 length: 15 residues. The germline CDR1 and CDR2 sequences are MGHRA and YSYEKL.

The chain carries TRBV2 and TRBJ2-1; 8 bases are shared with TRBD2. This CDR3 spans 15 amino acids. CDR1 is SNHLY, CDR2 FYNNEI, per germline. Trimming took 2 bases from V and 7 from J; bases not matched to a gene: 7. This CDR3 reads CASSEPGGTSNEQFF. CDR3 DNA sequence: TGTGCCAGCAGTGAACCGGGGGGGACTTCTAATGAGCAGTTCTTC.

The V and J genes are TRBV7-8 and TRBJ2-7; D perhaps matches TRBD1 (7 bases). CDR3 length equals 16 residues. V dropped 1 base and J dropped 3 bases, with 16 bases sitting between them. CDR1 is SGHVS, CDR2 FQNEAQ, per germline. CDR3 in amino acids: CASSLGGTADIYEQYF. CDR3 bases: TGTGCCAGCAGCTTAGGCGGGACAGCAGACATCTACGAGCAGTACTTC.

The J gene is TRBJ2-3, the V gene TRBV2; 10 bases align to TRBD2. CDR3 length: 16 residues. The V segment lost 1 base and the J segment 4 bases; nucleotides outside the gene matches: 5. CDR1 and CDR2 (germline): SNHLY, FYNNEI. The CDR3 DNA reads TGTGCCAGCAGTGAAGAGCCAGCGGGGGGGCCAGATACGCAGTATTTT. It encodes CASSEEPAGGPDTQYF.

The chain carries TRBV11-1 and TRBJ2-1; D is possibly TRBD2 (5 bases). CDR3 length: 12 amino acids. V was clipped by 7 bases and J by 7 bases, with 11 bases between them. Germline CDR1 SGHAT, CDR2 FQDESV (reference sequence). The CDR3 nucleotides read TGTGCCAGCACCCTCGGGGAAAATGAGCAGTTCTTC. This translates into CASTLGENEQFF.

This chain links TRBV6-4 with TRBJ1-2; D is unresolved. CDR1 and CDR2 (germline): MRHNA, SNTAGT. The CDR3 is made up of 12 amino acids. The V gene lost 5 bases and the J gene lost 2 bases, with 6 bases spanning the gap. Here the CDR3 reads CASSSSNYGYTF. CDR3 sequence (DNA): TGTGCCAGCAGTTCTTCCAACTATGGCTACACCTTC.

The chain uses TRBV7-8 and TRBJ1-2; TRBD1 might be the D (6 bases). This CDR3 has 12 amino acids. CDR1 and CDR2 from the germline V gene are SGHVS and FQNEAQ. V was trimmed by 5 bases and J by 7 bases, leaving 11 bases between them. CDR3 sequence: CASSRGGAGYTF. CDR3 DNA: TGTGCCAGCAGCCGGGGGGGGGCTGGCTACACCTTC.

V gene TRBV7-8 combines with J gene TRBJ1-3; perhaps TRBD1 as D (6 bases). Trimming stripped 9 bases from V and 1 base from J, with 10 bases between. Per germline, CDR1 SGHVS and CDR2 FQNEAQ. The CDR3 is 13 residues long. CDR3 region: CASLQGSGNTIYF. In DNA, the CDR3 is TGTGCCAGTTTACAGGGATCTGGAAACACCATATATTTT.

This chain links TRBV21-1 with TRBJ1-1; TRBD1, the D gene given by the table, was not confirmed from the DNA. TRBV21-1 is assigned pseudogene status. This CDR3 spans 17 amino acids. The DNA of the CDR3 is TGTGCCAGCATCCCCTACGGGCCGACAGAACCAAACACTGAAGCTTTCTTT. It encodes CASIPYGPTEPNTEAFF.